One and the same sample provided the 2 T cell receptor beta chains below, sequenced in a study of neurological immune-mediated disorders. TCRdb processed the 5' RACE reads anew with MiXCR; each CDR3 protein has one entry. The sample lists approximately 100,000 distinct CDR3 sequences, 3.5% occurring once. Sequenced sample: PBMCs. Receptor source: a woman between 18 and 29 years old with multiple sclerosis.

V usage is TRBV10-3 and J usage is TRBJ2-5, with D uncertain. Germline CDR1 and CDR2: ENHRY and SYGVKD. This CDR3 has 13 residues. The CDR3 nucleotides are TGTGCTAAAGAAGGAAAGGACCAAGAGACCCAGTACTTC. Its translation is CAKEGKDQETQYF.

This clonotype was counted only a few times. This clone may be a read error of a much larger clone one base away. The chain carries TRBV5-5 and TRBJ1-2, with D perhaps TRBD1 (6 bases). CDR1 and CDR2 (germline): SGHKS, YYEKEE (reference sequence). The CDR3 totals 13 residues. The V end lost 4 bases, the J end lost 5 bases, and 12 bases lay between the germline ends. The CDR3 bases are TGTGCCAGCAGCGACGACGGGACATATGGCTACACCTTC. Its protein is CASSDDGTYGYTF.